What follows is one TCR beta chain and its context. There are 19 residues in the CDR3. Germline trimming cut 6 bases from V and 4 bases from J; bases unmatched to any gene: 15. Germline loops: CDR1 MNHEY, CDR2 SMNVEV (reference sequence). TEMRA cells were enriched by FACS, while CD8+ and CD4+ T cells were obtained through a negative isolation that was performed magnetically. The data originate from a study of CD8 T cells in Susac syndrome. About 0.45 to 1 ug RNA was reverse transcribed with random hexamers. TCRdb redid the calling of the immunoSEQ multiplex PCR reads with MiXCR, one entry per CDR3 protein. The sample contains approximately 210,000 distinct CDR3 sequences, less than 95% of which appear only once.

V usage is TRBV27 and J usage is TRBJ2-6; the match to TRBD1 covers 10 bases. Sequences were obtained from CD4+ T cells from PBMCs. This TCR was recovered from a human donor with Susac syndrome. The CDR3 DNA reads as TGTGCCAGCAGCCCGGACTATCCCGGGACAGGGGCCGGGGCCAACGTCCTGACTTTC. Residues: CASSPDYPGTGAGANVLTF.